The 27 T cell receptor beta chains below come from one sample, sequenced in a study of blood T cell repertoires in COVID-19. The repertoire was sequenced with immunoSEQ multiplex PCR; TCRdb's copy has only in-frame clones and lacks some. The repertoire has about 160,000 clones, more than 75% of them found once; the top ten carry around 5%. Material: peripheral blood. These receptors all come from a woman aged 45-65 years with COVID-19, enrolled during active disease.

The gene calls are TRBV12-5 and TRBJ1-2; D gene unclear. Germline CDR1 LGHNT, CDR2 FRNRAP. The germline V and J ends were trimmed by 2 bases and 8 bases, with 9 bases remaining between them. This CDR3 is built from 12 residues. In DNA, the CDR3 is TGTGCTAGTGGTTTGACACCGGGGGGCTACACCTTC. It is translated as CASGLTPGGYTF. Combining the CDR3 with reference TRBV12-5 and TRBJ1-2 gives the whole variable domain DARVTQTPRHKVTEMGQEVTMRCQPILGHNTVFWYRQTMMQGLELLAYFRNRAPLDDSGMPKDRFSAEMPDATLATLKIQPSEPRDSAVYFCASGLTPGGYTFGSGTRLTVV.

The CDR3 loop is CSVRQGANQPQHF. The CDR3 DNA sequence: TGCAGCGTTCGACAGGGGGCGAATCAGCCCCAGCATTTT. This chain links TRBV29-1 with TRBJ1-5, with 10 bases that match TRBD1. In germline, CDR1 is SQVTM, CDR2 ANQGSEA. The ends lost 5 bases at V and 4 bases at J; junction bases unmatched: 2. This CDR3 is 13 amino acids long.

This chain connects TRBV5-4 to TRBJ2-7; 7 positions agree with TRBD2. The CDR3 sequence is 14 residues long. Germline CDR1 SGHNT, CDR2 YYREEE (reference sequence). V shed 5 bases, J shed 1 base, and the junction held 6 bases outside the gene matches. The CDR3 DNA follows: TGTGCCAGCAGGGGGGGAGGGTCTTCCTACGAGCAGTACTTC. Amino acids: CASRGGGSSYEQYF. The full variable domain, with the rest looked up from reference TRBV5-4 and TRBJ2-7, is ETGVTQSPTHLIKTRGQQVTLRCSSQSGHNTVSWYQQALGQGPQFIFQYYREEENGRGNFPPRFSGLQFPNYSSELNVNALELDDSALYLCASRGGGSSYEQYFGPGTRLTVT.

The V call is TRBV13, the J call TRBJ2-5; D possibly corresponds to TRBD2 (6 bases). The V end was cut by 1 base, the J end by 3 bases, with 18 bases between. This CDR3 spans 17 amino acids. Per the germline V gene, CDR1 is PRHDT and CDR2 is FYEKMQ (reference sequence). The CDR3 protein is CASSLVGLWRGKETQYF. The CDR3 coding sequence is TGTGCCAGCAGCTTAGTGGGTTTGTGGCGGGGCAAAGAGACCCAGTACTTC.

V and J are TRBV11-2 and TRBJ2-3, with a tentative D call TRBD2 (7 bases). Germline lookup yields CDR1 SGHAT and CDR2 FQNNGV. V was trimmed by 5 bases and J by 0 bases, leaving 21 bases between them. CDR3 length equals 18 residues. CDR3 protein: CASSGREGGATSTDTQYF. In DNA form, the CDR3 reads TGTGCCAGCAGCGGGCGAGAAGGGGGGGCGACTAGCACAGATACGCAGTATTTT. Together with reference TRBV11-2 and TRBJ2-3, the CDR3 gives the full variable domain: EAGVAQSPRYKIIEKRQSVAFWCNPISGHATLYWYQQILGQGPKLLIQFQNNGVVDDSQLPKDRFSAERLKGVDSTLKIQPAKLEDSAVYLCASSGREGGATSTDTQYFGPGTRLTVL.

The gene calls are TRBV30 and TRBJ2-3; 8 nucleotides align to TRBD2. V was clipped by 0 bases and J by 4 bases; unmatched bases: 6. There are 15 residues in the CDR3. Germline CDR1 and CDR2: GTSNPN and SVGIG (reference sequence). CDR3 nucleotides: TGTGCCTGGAGTGTACTGGCGGGGGGCGCAGATACGCAGTATTTT. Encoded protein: CAWSVLAGGADTQYF.

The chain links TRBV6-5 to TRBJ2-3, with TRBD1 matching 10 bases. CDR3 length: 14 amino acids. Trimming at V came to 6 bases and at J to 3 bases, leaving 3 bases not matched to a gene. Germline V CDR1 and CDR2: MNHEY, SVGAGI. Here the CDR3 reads CASRRTGGTDTQYF. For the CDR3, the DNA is TGTGCCAGCAGGCGGACAGGGGGGACAGATACGCAGTATTTT.

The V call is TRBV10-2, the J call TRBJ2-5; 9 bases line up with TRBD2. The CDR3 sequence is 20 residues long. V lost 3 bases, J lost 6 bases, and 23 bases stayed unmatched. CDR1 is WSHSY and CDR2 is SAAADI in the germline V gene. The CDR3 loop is CASSERAGGLLRSFNQTQYF. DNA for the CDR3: TGCGCCAGCAGTGAACGAGCGGGGGGCCTACTTAGGAGTTTCAACCAGACCCAGTACTTC.

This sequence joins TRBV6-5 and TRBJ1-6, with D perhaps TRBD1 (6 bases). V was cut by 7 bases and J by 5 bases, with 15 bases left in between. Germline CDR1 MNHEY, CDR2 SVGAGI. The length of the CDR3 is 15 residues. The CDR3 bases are TGTGCCAGCACCTCAGGGGCTTCGCATAATTCACCCCTCCACTTT. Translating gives CASTSGASHNSPLHF.

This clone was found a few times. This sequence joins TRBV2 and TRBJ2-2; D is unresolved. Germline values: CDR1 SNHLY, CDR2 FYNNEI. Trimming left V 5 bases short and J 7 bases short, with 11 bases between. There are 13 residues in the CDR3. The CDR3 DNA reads TGTGCCAGCAGTCCCGGGTGGAACGGGGAGCTGTTTTTT. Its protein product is CASSPGWNGELFF. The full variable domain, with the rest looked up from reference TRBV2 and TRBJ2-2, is EPEVTQTPSHQVTQMGQEVILRCVPISNHLYFYWYRQILGQKVEFLVSFYNNEISEKSEIFDDQFSVERPDGSNFTLKIRSTKLEDSAMYFCASSPGWNGELFFGEGSRLTVL.

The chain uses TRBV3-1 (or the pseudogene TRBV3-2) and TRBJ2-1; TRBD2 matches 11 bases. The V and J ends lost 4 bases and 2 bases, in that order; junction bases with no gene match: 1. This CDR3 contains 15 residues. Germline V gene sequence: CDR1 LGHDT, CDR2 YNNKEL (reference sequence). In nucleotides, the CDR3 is TGTGCCAGCAGCCGACTAGCGGGGCCCTACAATGAGCAGTTCTTC. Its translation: CASSRLAGPYNEQFF.

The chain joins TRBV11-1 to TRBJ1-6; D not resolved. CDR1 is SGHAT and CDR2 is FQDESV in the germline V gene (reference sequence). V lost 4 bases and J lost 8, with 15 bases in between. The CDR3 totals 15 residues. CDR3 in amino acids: CASSYNLAGDSPLHF. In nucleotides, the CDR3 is TGTGCCAGCAGCTACAACTTGGCGGGTGATTCACCCCTCCACTTT.

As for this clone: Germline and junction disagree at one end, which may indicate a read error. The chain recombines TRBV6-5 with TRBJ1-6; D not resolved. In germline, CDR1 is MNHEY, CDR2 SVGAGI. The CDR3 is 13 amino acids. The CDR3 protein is CVSRYRDNSPLHF. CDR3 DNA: TGTGTCAGCAGGTACAGAGATAATTCACCCCTCCACTTT.

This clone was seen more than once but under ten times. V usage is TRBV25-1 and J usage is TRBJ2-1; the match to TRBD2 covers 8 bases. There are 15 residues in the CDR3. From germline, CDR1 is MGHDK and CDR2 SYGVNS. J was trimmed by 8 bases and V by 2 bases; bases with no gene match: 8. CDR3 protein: CASSEPGLAMDEQFF. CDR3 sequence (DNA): TGTGCCAGCAGTGAACCCGGACTAGCAATGGATGAGCAGTTCTTC.

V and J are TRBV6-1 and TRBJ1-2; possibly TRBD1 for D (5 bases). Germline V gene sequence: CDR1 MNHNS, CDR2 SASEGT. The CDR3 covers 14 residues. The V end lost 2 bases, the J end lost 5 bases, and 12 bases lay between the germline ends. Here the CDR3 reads CASSELRGRYGYTF. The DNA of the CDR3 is TGTGCCAGCAGTGAATTACGGGGGAGATATGGCTACACCTTC.

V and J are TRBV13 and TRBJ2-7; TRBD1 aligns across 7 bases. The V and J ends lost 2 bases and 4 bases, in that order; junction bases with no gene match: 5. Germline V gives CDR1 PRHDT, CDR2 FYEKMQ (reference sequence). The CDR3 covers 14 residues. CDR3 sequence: CASSLRDRDYEQYF. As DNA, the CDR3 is TGTGCCAGCAGCTTACGAGACAGGGATTACGAGCAGTACTTC.

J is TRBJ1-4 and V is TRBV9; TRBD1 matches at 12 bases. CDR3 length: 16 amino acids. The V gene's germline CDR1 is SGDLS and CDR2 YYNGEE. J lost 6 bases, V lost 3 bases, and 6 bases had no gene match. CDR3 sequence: CASSERGTGGDEKLFF. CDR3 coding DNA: TGTGCCAGCAGCGAGCGGGGGACAGGGGGCGATGAAAAACTGTTTTTT.

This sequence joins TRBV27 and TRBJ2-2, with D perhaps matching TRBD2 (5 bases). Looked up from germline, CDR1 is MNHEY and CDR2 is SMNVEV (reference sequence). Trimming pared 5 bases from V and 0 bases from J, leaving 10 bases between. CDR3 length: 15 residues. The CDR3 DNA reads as TGTGCCAGCAGTCGGGGTATACCGAACACCGGGGAGCTGTTTTTT. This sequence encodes CASSRGIPNTGELFF.

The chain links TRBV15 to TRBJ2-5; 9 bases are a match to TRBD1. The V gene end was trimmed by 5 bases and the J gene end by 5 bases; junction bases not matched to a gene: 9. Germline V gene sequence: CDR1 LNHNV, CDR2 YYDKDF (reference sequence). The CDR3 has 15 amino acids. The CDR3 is CATSQPGQGTETQYF. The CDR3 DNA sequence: TGTGCCACCAGCCAACCGGGACAGGGTACCGAGACCCAGTACTTC.

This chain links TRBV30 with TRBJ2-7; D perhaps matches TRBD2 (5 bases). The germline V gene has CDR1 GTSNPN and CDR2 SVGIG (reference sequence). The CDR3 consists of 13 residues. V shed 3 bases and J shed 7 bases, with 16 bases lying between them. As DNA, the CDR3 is TGTGCCTGGAGGGCCCCGCTCCCGGGGGAGCAGTACTTC. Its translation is CAWRAPLPGEQYF. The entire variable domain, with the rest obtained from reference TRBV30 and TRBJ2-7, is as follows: SQTIHQWPATLVQPVGSPLSLECTVEGTSNPNLYWYRQAAGRGLQLLFYSVGIGQISSEVPQNLSASRPQDRQFILSSKKLLLSDSGFYLCAWRAPLPGEQYFGPGTRLTVT.

CDR3 DNA: TGTGCCAGTAGTATAAATTCCCCGTACTCCTACAATGAGCAGTTCTTC. It codes for CASSINSPYSYNEQFF. The chain couples TRBV19 to TRBJ2-1; D gene ambiguous. Germline CDR1 and CDR2: LNHDA and SQIVND (reference sequence). V was pared by 2 bases and J by 0 bases, with 11 bases between. The CDR3 is 16 amino acids.

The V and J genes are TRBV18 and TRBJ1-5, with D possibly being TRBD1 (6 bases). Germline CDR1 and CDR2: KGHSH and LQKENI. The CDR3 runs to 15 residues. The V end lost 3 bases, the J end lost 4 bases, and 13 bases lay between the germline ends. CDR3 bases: TGTGCCAGCTCACCGGGACAAAGAGGGAATCAGCCCCAGCATTTT. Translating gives CASSPGQRGNQPQHF.

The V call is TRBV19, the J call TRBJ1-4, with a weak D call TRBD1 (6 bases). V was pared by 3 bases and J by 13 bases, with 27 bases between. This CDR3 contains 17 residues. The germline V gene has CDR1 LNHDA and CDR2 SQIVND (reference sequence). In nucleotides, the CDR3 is TGTGCCAGTAGTATCTCGGGGACAACTCCCCCATATGGTGGACTGTTTTTT. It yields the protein CASSISGTTPPYGGLFF.

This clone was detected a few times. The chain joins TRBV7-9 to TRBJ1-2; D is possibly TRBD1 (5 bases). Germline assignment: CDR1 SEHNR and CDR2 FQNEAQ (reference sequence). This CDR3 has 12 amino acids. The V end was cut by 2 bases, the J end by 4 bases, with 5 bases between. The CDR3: CASSLQGYGYTF. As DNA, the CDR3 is TGTGCCAGCAGCTTACAGGGCTATGGCTACACCTTC.

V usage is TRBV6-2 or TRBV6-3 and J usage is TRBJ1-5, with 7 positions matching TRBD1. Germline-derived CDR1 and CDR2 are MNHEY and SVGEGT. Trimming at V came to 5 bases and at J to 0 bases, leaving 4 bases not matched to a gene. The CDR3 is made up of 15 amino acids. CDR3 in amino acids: CASSVQGFSNQPQHF. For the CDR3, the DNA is TGTGCCAGCAGTGTACAGGGGTTTAGCAATCAGCCCCAGCATTTT.

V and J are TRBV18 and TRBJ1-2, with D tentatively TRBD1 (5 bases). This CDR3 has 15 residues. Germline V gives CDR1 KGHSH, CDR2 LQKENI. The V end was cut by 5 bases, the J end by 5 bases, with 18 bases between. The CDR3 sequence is CASSSSGRVTYGYTF. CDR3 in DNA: TGTGCCAGCTCATCAAGTGGCAGGGTTACTTATGGCTACACCTTC.

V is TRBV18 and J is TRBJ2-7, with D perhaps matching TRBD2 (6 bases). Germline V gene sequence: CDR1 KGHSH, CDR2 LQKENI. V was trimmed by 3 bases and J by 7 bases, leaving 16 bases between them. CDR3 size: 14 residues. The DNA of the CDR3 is TGTGCCAGCTCACCTTCATCCCTGGGGGGTGAGCAGTACTTC. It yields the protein CASSPSSLGGEQYF.